This record concerns one T cell receptor (beta chain) sequence. A much larger clone is a single base away; this may be a read error. The CDR3 is 13 residues long. V gave up 8 bases and J gave up 4 bases, with 14 bases separating them. Germline lookup yields CDR1 MDHEN and CDR2 SYDVKM. There were TCR beta CDR3 regions amplified from RNA transcripts. During a first-round RT-PCR of the TCR CDR3, the HTBI primer set was used. TCRdb passed the multiplex PCR reads through MiXCR, listing each CDR3 protein once. Of under 350,000 distinct CDR3 sequences in the sample, under 25% were seen once. The source of the sample is a study of T cells in Graves' hyperthyroidism and ophthalmopathy.

This receptor was taken from a woman in her 50s with Graves' hyperthyroidism. The specimen sequenced was blood. The chain combines TRBV28 with TRBJ1-1; perhaps TRBD1 as D (6 bases). DNA for the CDR3: TGTGCCAGCGAGGGGGGTACGAGCACTGAAGCTTTCTTT. This codes for CASEGGTSTEAFF.